This paragraph reports one T cell receptor (beta chain). Its antigen is still unknown. The record has no base qualities; no much larger clone is one base away. Hyperthyroidism patients were newly diagnosed, with disease duration under 2 months, and aged 18 to 65 years. The study excluded patients with uncontrolled infections, other autoimmune diseases, pregnancy or lactation. Diagnoses were based on clinical symptoms, serum thyroxine and TRAb, thyroid ultrasound and orbital computed tomography. For progressor patients, blood was drawn at the first diagnosis of hyperthyroidism, before any ophthalmopathy symptoms had appeared. Ficoll-Paque density gradient centrifugation was used to isolate PBMCs from about 9 ml of fresh peripheral blood. Progressor patients were first diagnosed with Graves' hyperthyroidism and then developed ophthalmopathy during follow-up. Total RNA was extracted with Trizol reagent, and quality was checked on an Agilent 2100 Bioanalyzer.

This specimen belongs to a study of T cells in Graves' hyperthyroidism and ophthalmopathy (dated by TCRdb to about 2019). Regarding the research as a whole: Peripheral blood was collected at initial diagnosis, before any treatment. After blood sampling, hyperthyroidism patients were treated with methimazole at a starting dose of 30 mg daily, and ophthalmopathy patients were treated with high-dose intravenous methylprednisolone. Thyroid tissue and blood T-cell repertoires from several Graves' hyperthyroidism patients were also compared in the study. For training and testing, the roughly 100 patients in the discovery cohort were randomly divided in a 7:3 ratio. Prospective prediction of ophthalmopathy was tested in an independent validation cohort of some 19 hyperthyroidism patients and around 16 patients who later progressed to ophthalmopathy. According to the paper, TCR Vbeta CDR3 sequencing was carried out on over 130 peripheral blood samples, which came from approximately 43 ophthalmopathy, around 74 hyperthyroidism and approximately 17 progressor patients. To identify TCR V-J signatures that set the groups apart, the researchers used a discovery cohort of 90 to 100 patients, made up of under 50 with Graves' ophthalmopathy and 57 with stable Graves' hyperthyroidism.

The TCR beta CDR3 regions were amplified from the RNA transcripts. A first-round RT-PCR of the TCR CDR3 used the HTBI primer set with the Qiagen OneStep RT-PCR kit. Libraries were constructed in a second round of multiplex PCR, after which size selection and purification were carried out. Paired-end sequencing of the libraries was performed with 100 bp reads on an Illumina HiSeq2000. On the authors' methods: Raw data were processed with SOAPnuke, discarding reads with adapters, uncalled bases, mean Phred below 15, or no exact constant-primer or identifier match. High-quality paired reads were merged using COPE v1.2.5, and each unique nucleotide sequence was defined as a clonotype. MiTCR v1.1 was used to align clonotypes to the IMGT TRBV, TRBD and TRBJ reference segments. The analysis was restricted to V-J combinations with a frequency above 0.0001, which together covered approximately 99% of the repertoires. A TCS score was defined as the ratio of F50 (clonal expansion) to E x V (chaos), with BLOSUM62-based TCRdist applied between CDR3 peptides within each V-J. Welch's t-statistics and random forest reduced around 550 V-J features to roughly 13, which were used in a naive Bayes classifier (R e1071). TCRdb handled the public reads itself, with Q25 trimming in fastp and clone calling in MiXCR, and kept productive beta chains. For every CDR3 protein sequence, its rows merge into one entry that carries the most common genes and DNA. These V and J calls rely on TCRdb rather than the paper's analysis. The table for this sample lists 250,000 or so distinct CDR3 sequences; around 15% of them were counted only once. Together, the top ten hold 30% of the sample.

What the study reported, not specific to this receptor: No statistical method was used to set the sample size in advance, and investigators knew the group allocation. Most expanded thyroid clonotypes (frequency above 0.001) were also found in blood, which suggests that blood repertoires may mirror thyroid immune responses. In cross-validation, a model built on a 13 V-J signature told ophthalmopathy apart from stable hyperthyroidism with approximately 91% sensitivity and about 81% specificity, and in testing the same model reached 80%/75%. In validation, the model predicted progression to ophthalmopathy a median of roughly 6.1 months before onset, with about 71% sensitivity and almost 75% specificity.

Trimming at the junction amounts to 2 bases on V and 2 bases on J, and the germline ends lie 6 bases apart. From the cysteine through the phenylalanine, the CDR3 covers 13 amino acids. The retained sequence is limited to the CDR3, 39 bases, with the frame set at the first base. The CDR1 and CDR2 encoded by the germline V gene are MGHRA and YSYEKL. The sequence was obtained from a woman between 50 and 59 years old with Graves' hyperthyroidism that later progressed to Graves' ophthalmopathy. Material: blood. The V and J genes are TRBV4-1 and TRBJ1-2; the D segment cannot be called with confidence. CDR3 sequence: CASSQRGNYGYTF. The nucleotide sequence is TGCGCCAGCAGCCAAAGAGGGAACTATGGCTACACCTTC.